This passage covers 32 T cell receptor beta chains from one sample sequenced in a study of regulatory T cells in long-lasting Graves disease (dated by TCRdb to about 2021). In the paper's terms, the time point label means: newly diagnosed GD, antithyroid drugs for less than 3 months. For both TCR sequencing and RNA sequencing, RNA was extracted from PBMCs in TRIzol. Libraries were built with multiplex PCR. The sequencer was an Illumina HiSeq 4000. TCR beta libraries were built with iRepertoire HTBI primers and Arm-PCR amplification of CDR3 regions. TCRdb reprocessing: public reads trimmed at Q25 with fastp, clones called with MiXCR, in-frame beta chains kept. Entries that share a CDR3 protein sequence are merged under the most common genes and DNA. Across this sample there are 350,000 to 450,000 distinct CDR3 sequences, with 12% seen only once. The top ten constitute about 20% of the sample. The data were also submitted as part of a second study, on T cells in Graves' hyperthyroidism and ophthalmopathy.

The sample consisted of peripheral blood mononuclear cells (PBMCs), taken at new diagnosis, from a patient treated with antithyroid drugs. The origin of the receptors is a woman under 30 with Graves disease. Donor details come from another sample of the same person, matched by shared clones.

The chain is built from TRBV18 and TRBJ2-7; 8 nucleotides agree with TRBD1. The V gene's germline CDR1 is KGHSH and CDR2 LQKENI. CDR3 length equals 17 residues. V lost 0 bases, J lost 8 bases, and 15 bases stayed unmatched. For the CDR3, the DNA is TGTGCCAGCTCACCACCGGGACAGGCGACCAGTAATGGCCAGCAGTACTTC. It yields the protein CASSPPGQATSNGQQYF.

This clonotype was counted ten times or more. This chain joins TRBV11-3 and TRBJ1-2; TRBD1 might be the D (5 bases). CDR3 length equals 13 residues. Germline V gene data show CDR1 as SGHNT and CDR2 as YENEEA. The V end was cut by 3 bases, the J end by 6 bases, with 11 bases between. CDR3 sequence: CASSFGGWNGYTF. CDR3 DNA sequence: TGTGCCAGCAGCTTCGGGGGGTGGAATGGCTACACCTTC.

This clonotype was seen a handful of times. The V gene is TRBV4-1, the J gene TRBJ1-5, with D possibly TRBD1 on 5 matching bases. V was pared by 0 bases and J by 5 bases, with 8 bases between. CDR3 length: 14 residues. The V gene's germline CDR1 is MGHRA and CDR2 YSYEKL. CDR3 coding DNA: TGCGCCAGCAGCCAAGATTGGGGGTATCAGCCCCAGCATTTT. Amino acid sequence: CASSQDWGYQPQHF.

At least ten counts were recorded for this clonotype. The genes are TRBV30 and TRBJ1-5; D call uncertain. Looked up from germline, CDR1 is GTSNPN and CDR2 is SVGIG (reference sequence). The V end lost 5 bases, the J end lost 0 bases, and 11 bases lay between the germline ends. The CDR3 consists of 14 residues. The CDR3 DNA reads as TGTGCCTGGGGAGGAAGTTTTAGCAATCAGCCCCAGCATTTT. Protein sequence: CAWGGSFSNQPQHF.

This chain connects TRBV18 to TRBJ1-6; tentative D call: TRBD1 (6 bases). V dropped 6 bases and J dropped 5 bases, with 14 bases sitting between them. Germline-derived CDR1 and CDR2 are KGHSH and LQKENI. CDR3 size: 15 residues. CDR3 sequence (DNA): TGTGCCAGCTCGCGGGGAGGGGACAATAATTCACCCCTCCACTTT. Encoded protein: CASSRGGDNNSPLHF.

This chain links TRBV5-1 with TRBJ2-5; D is unresolved. The CDR3 length is 14 residues. Trimming took off 0 bases at V and 5 bases at J, with 11 bases between the two ends. Germline lookup yields CDR1 SGHRS and CDR2 YFSETQ. CDR3 sequence (DNA): TGCGCCAGCAGCTTGGATGGTGGACGGGAGACCCAGTACTTC. It translates to CASSLDGGRETQYF.

This clonotype has ten or more counts. This sequence joins TRBV25-1 and TRBJ1-5; D is unresolved. With 3 bases removed from V and 6 bases from J, the gap between germline ends came to 12 bases. The CDR3 covers 14 residues. The germline V gene has CDR1 MGHDK and CDR2 SYGVNS. The CDR3, as DNA: TGTGCCAGCAGTGATTTGGGCGCAGGTCAGCCCCAGCATTTT. Encoded protein: CASSDLGAGQPQHF.

This clonotype was seen ten or more times. The V gene is TRBV6-5, the J gene TRBJ2-5, with D maybe TRBD2 (5 bases). With 2 bases removed from V and 1 base from J, the gap between germline ends came to 14 bases. Germline lookup yields CDR1 MNHEY and CDR2 SVGAGI. CDR3 length: 16 amino acids. As DNA, the CDR3 is TGTGCCAGCAGTTACCCAAACGTACTAGGCCAAGAGACCCAGTACTTC. As protein: CASSYPNVLGQETQYF.

The V gene is TRBV5-1, the J gene TRBJ2-3, with D possibly being TRBD1 or TRBD2 (5 bases each). CDR1 is SGHRS, CDR2 YFSETQ, per germline. With 0 bases removed from V and 3 bases from J, the gap between germline ends came to 14 bases. The CDR3 is made up of 16 amino acids. In DNA form, the CDR3 reads TGCGCCAGCAGCTTGGCAGGGCGAGGGGCGACAGATACGCAGTATTTT. Translation gives CASSLAGRGATDTQYF.

There are a few counts of this clonotype. The chain is built from TRBV7-3 and TRBJ1-1, with D unclear. Trimming cost V 4 bases and J 3 bases, with 12 bases left between them. CDR3 size: 14 residues. The V gene's germline CDR1 is SGHTA and CDR2 FQGTGA. CDR3 sequence: CASSSTSGYTEAFF. The DNA for the CDR3 is TGTGCCAGCAGCTCAACGTCAGGATACACTGAAGCTTTCTTT. The full variable domain, completed using reference TRBV7-3 and TRBJ1-1, is GAGVSQTPSNKVTEKGKYVELRCDPISGHTALYWYRQSLGQGPEFLIYFQGTGAADDSGLPNDRFFAVRPEGSVSTLKIQRTERGDSAVYLCASSSTSGYTEAFFGQGTRLTVV.

V usage is TRBV4-2 and J usage is TRBJ2-1; tentative D call: TRBD2 (5 bases). The end of the DNA is better explained by TRBJ2-5, so the J call may be wrong. The CDR3 has 15 residues. Germline CDR1 LGHNA, CDR2 YNFKEQ. The CDR3 DNA reads as TGTGCCAGCAGCCAAGATAGAGCGAGCGGAGAGACCCAGTACTTC. Amino acids: CASSQDRASGETQYF.

This clonotype showed up many times. The chain couples TRBV9 to TRBJ1-2; the D is unclear. CDR1 is SGDLS, CDR2 YYNGEE, per germline. The CDR3 contains 16 residues. V was trimmed by 0 bases and J by 6 bases, leaving 18 bases between them. The CDR3 spells CASSVDVGSGIDGYTF. Here the CDR3 DNA reads TGTGCCAGCAGCGTAGATGTTGGGAGTGGGATTGATGGCTACACCTTC. The full variable domain, with the rest looked up from reference TRBV9 and TRBJ1-2, is DSGVTQTPKHLITATGQRVTLRCSPRSGDLSVYWYQQSLDQGLQFLIQYYNGEERAKGNILERFSAQQFPDLHSELNLSSLELGDSALYFCASSVDVGSGIDGYTFGSGTRLTVV.

This clonotype showed up many times. The CDR3 is CASGYSGTDTQYF. The CDR3, as DNA: TGCGCCAGCGGGTATAGCGGCACAGATACGCAGTATTTT. The chain has TRBV5-1 and TRBJ2-3, with D perhaps matching TRBD2 (5 bases). The CDR3 extends over 13 amino acids. The germline gives CDR1 SGHRS, CDR2 YFSETQ. Trimming stripped 7 bases from V and 1 base from J, with 10 bases between.

V and J are TRBV7-9 and TRBJ2-5, with D possibly matching TRBD2 (5 bases). Germline V gene data show CDR1 as SEHNR and CDR2 as FQNEAQ (reference sequence). The CDR3 spans 16 residues. Trimming removed 5 bases from V and 2 bases from J, with 18 bases in between. DNA of the CDR3: TGTGCCAGCAGCCCGTCGACGGGTTGGGAGCAAGAGACCCAGTACTTC. Encoded protein: CASSPSTGWEQETQYF.

This clonotype was seen repeatedly, ten times or more. The chain has TRBV7-2 and TRBJ1-2, with D possibly TRBD1 on 5 matching bases. The CDR3 sequence is 15 residues long. V was shortened by 5 bases and J by 2 bases, with 15 bases between the two germline ends. In germline, CDR1 is SGHTA, CDR2 FQGNSA. Written as DNA, the CDR3 is TGTGCCAGCAGCGATGTCCTGGGGCGGAACTATGGCTACACCTTC. Translation: CASSDVLGRNYGYTF.

The chain joins TRBV27 to TRBJ1-2; possibly TRBD1 for D (5 bases). CDR1 is MNHEY, CDR2 SMNVEV, per germline (reference sequence). The CDR3 has 13 residues. The V gene lost 6 bases and the J gene lost 8 bases, with 16 bases spanning the gap. Here the CDR3 reads CASRGGGLGGYTF. CDR3 sequence (DNA): TGTGCCAGCAGGGGGGGTGGCCTTGGAGGCTACACCTTC.

The chain couples TRBV3-1 to TRBJ2-5; D remains unclear. The V and J ends lost 4 bases and 5 bases respectively, with 8 bases between them. The CDR3 has 12 amino acids. Germline V gene lookup returns CDR1 LGHDT and CDR2 YNNKEL (reference sequence). The CDR3 DNA reads TGTGCCAGCAGCCCAGTCGGGGAGACCCAGTACTTC. Residues: CASSPVGETQYF.

This clonotype was recorded at least ten times. The chain uses TRBV27 and TRBJ2-7; 7 bases match TRBD2. V lost 5 bases, J lost 1 base, and 14 bases stayed unmatched. The CDR3 runs 17 residues. Germline V lookup: CDR1 MNHEY, CDR2 SMNVEV (reference sequence). CDR3 sequence reads: CASSSLGGGRVSYEQYF. The CDR3 DNA reads as TGTGCCAGCAGTAGTCTAGGTGGGGGGAGGGTATCCTACGAGCAGTACTTC.

The rearrangement joins TRBV4-2 to TRBJ1-2; D remains ambiguous. CDR1 is LGHNA and CDR2 is YNFKEQ in the germline V gene. V shed 0 bases and J shed 8 bases, with 19 bases lying between them. CDR3 length equals 16 residues. CDR3 residues: CASSQDISSLQEGYTF. CDR3 coding DNA: TGTGCCAGCAGCCAAGACATCTCCTCCCTACAAGAGGGCTACACCTTC.

This clonotype turned up a few times. V is TRBV19 and J is TRBJ1-1; D uncertain. Germline CDR1 LNHDA, CDR2 SQIVND (reference sequence). The CDR3 extends over 13 amino acids. V gave up 5 bases and J gave up 2 bases, with 9 bases separating them. CDR3 sequence (DNA): TGTGCCAGTAGTCTCGTAGACAACACTGAAGCTTTCTTT. Amino acids: CASSLVDNTEAFF. The entire variable domain, with the rest obtained from reference TRBV19 and TRBJ1-1, is as follows: DGGITQSPKYLFRKEGQNVTLSCEQNLNHDAMYWYRQDPGQGLRLIYYSQIVNDFQKGDIAEGYSVSREKKESFPLTVTSAQKNPTAFYLCASSLVDNTEAFFGQGTRLTVV.

This clonotype was detected many times. The chain has TRBV6-2 or TRBV6-3 and TRBJ2-1; 11 nucleotides match TRBD2. The CDR3 has 15 amino acids. After removal of 5 bases from V and 6 bases from J, the junction contained 6 bases not matched to a gene. Germline V gives CDR1 MNHEY, CDR2 SVGEGT. The CDR3 DNA reads TGTGCCAGCAGTATCACCACTAGCGGGAGCAATGAGCAGTTCTTC. This sequence encodes CASSITTSGSNEQFF.

This rearrangement joins TRBV4-3 to TRBJ2-3, with 9 bases fitting TRBD2. V lost 1 base and J lost 2; bases outside the gene matches: 4. This CDR3 comprises 16 residues. CDR1 is LGHNA and CDR2 is YSLEER in the germline V gene. CDR3 DNA sequence: TGCGCCAGCAGCCAAGGCTGGACTAGCGCCACAGATACGCAGTATTTT. The encoded protein is CASSQGWTSATDTQYF.

The V and J genes are TRBV7-8 and TRBJ2-7; 12 positions match TRBD2. The V and J ends lost 4 bases and 3 bases, in that order; junction bases with no gene match: 7. This CDR3 has 16 amino acids. CDR1 and CDR2 from the germline V gene are SGHVS and FQNEAQ. The CDR3 protein is CASSSRLAGANYEQYF. The CDR3 DNA follows: TGTGCCAGCAGCTCCAGACTAGCGGGAGCTAACTACGAGCAGTACTTC.

The sample holds many counts of this clonotype. This sequence joins TRBV2 and TRBJ1-1; maybe TRBD1 (5 bases). The CDR3 is 12 amino acids. Germline V gene data show CDR1 as SNHLY and CDR2 as FYNNEI. V gave up 3 bases and J gave up 8 bases, with 10 bases separating them. This CDR3 reads CASSDGGVEAFF. The CDR3, as DNA: TGTGCCAGCAGTGACGGGGGAGTCGAAGCTTTCTTT.

This clonotype was observed many times. The chain joins TRBV7-9 to TRBJ1-1, with 9 positions matching TRBD1. CDR3 size: 15 residues. Germline CDR1 reads SEHNR; CDR2 reads FQNEAQ (reference sequence). V dropped 2 bases and J dropped 7; count of bases not matched to a gene: 8. This CDR3 reads CASSLTGTGPFEAFF. The CDR3 bases are TGTGCCAGCAGCTTAACCGGGACAGGGCCTTTTGAAGCTTTCTTT.

This clonotype was seen a few times. The V and J genes are TRBV27 and TRBJ2-3; D is ambiguous. CDR3 length equals 14 residues. Germline V gene lookup returns CDR1 MNHEY and CDR2 SMNVEV (reference sequence). V shed 6 bases and J shed 0 bases, with 10 bases lying between them. CDR3 sequence: CASRAFSSTDTQYF. CDR3 in DNA: TGTGCCAGCAGAGCCTTTTCTAGCACAGATACGCAGTATTTT.

This clonotype was counted at least ten times. The genes are TRBV18 and TRBJ1-1; no firm D call. Trimming left V 4 bases short and J 5 bases short, with 11 bases between. The CDR3 loop spans 13 amino acids. Germline V lookup: CDR1 KGHSH, CDR2 LQKENI. The CDR3 DNA is TGTGCCAGCTCACGTACCCAGAGAACTGAAGCTTTCTTT. This gives the protein CASSRTQRTEAFF.

There are many counts of this clonotype. The gene calls are TRBV2 and TRBJ1-2; the D gene is possibly TRBD1 (6 bases). Germline values: CDR1 SNHLY, CDR2 FYNNEI. V lost 6 bases and J 7 bases, leaving 12 bases between the germline ends. CDR3 size: 12 residues. CDR3 nucleotide sequence: TGTGCCAGCAGAGAGGGGGATGGTGGCTACACCTTC. Protein: CASREGDGGYTF.

This clonotype was counted at least ten times. The chain has TRBV12-3 or TRBV12-4 and TRBJ1-1; D unresolved. The germline V and J ends were trimmed by 1 base and 8 bases, with 14 bases remaining between them. The CDR3 is 14 amino acids. The CDR3 DNA reads as TGTGCCAGCAGTTTAGGTCATGGAGTTCACGAAGCTTTCTTT. Its protein is CASSLGHGVHEAFF.

This clonotype was picked up many times. V is TRBV18 and J is TRBJ1-1, with D hard to call. Germline values: CDR1 KGHSH, CDR2 LQKENI. Deletions cut 8 bases from V and 1 base from J, with 11 bases between. CDR3 length equals 13 residues. The DNA of the CDR3 is TGTGCCAGCAGCCCCGAGGGGAACACTGAAGCTTTCTTT. This sequence encodes CASSPEGNTEAFF.

The rearrangement uses TRBV6-1 and TRBJ2-6; the D is unclear. This CDR3 is 16 amino acids long. Germline lookup yields CDR1 MNHNS and CDR2 SASEGT. Between the trimmed V and J ends, which lost 6 bases and 0 bases, there was a span of 12 bases. CDR3 sequence (DNA): TGTGCCAGCAGACGGACGAGTGGCTCTGGGGCCAACGTCCTGACTTTC. Encoded protein: CASRRTSGSGANVLTF.

The chain carries TRBV15 and TRBJ1-3; D uncertain. Germline loops: CDR1 LNHNV, CDR2 YYDKDF (reference sequence). Between the trimmed V and J ends, which lost 3 bases and 9 bases, there was a span of 12 bases. CDR3 length equals 13 residues. For the CDR3, the DNA is TGTGCCACCAGCAGCATTCCCGAGAGCACCATATATTTT. Translating it yields CATSSIPESTIYF.